The 10 T cell receptor beta chains presented below share a single source sample, sequenced in a study of blood T cell repertoires in COVID-19. Using immunoSEQ multiplex PCR, the repertoire was profiled, and TCRdb retains in-frame clones only, with some absent. The table records around 25,000 clones, around 84% of them present only once. The sequencing sample was made of peripheral blood. The source of these receptors is a woman older than 75 with acute or convalescent COVID-19.

V gene TRBV6-2 or TRBV6-3 combines with J gene TRBJ1-2; 7 bases fit TRBD1. Trimming at V came to 0 bases and at J to 1 base, leaving 8 bases not matched to a gene. The CDR3 totals 17 residues. Germline V gene data show CDR1 as MNHEY and CDR2 as SVGEGT. CDR3 in DNA: TGTGCCAGCAGTTACTCGGCCCGGGACAGCTATAACTATGGCTACACCTTC. This encodes CASSYSARDSYNYGYTF.

The V call is TRBV19, the J call TRBJ2-1; 11 bases agree with TRBD2. Trimming took 9 bases from V and 7 from J; bases not matched to a gene: 8. The CDR3 consists of 14 residues. Germline-derived CDR1 and CDR2 are LNHDA and SQIVND (reference sequence). The CDR3 DNA follows: TGTGCCAGCACTAGCGGGAGTGGTATTAATGAGCAGTTCTTC. Translated: CASTSGSGINEQFF. The full variable domain, completed using reference TRBV19 and TRBJ2-1, is DGGITQSPKYLFRKEGQNVTLSCEQNLNHDAMYWYRQDPGQGLRLIYYSQIVNDFQKGDIAEGYSVSREKKESFPLTVTSAQKNPTAFYLCASTSGSGINEQFFGPGTRLTVL.

This chain connects TRBV7-6 to TRBJ2-5; D is possibly TRBD1 (5 bases). CDR1 is SGHVS, CDR2 FNYEAQ, per germline. The CDR3 is made up of 15 amino acids. V shed 5 bases and J shed 0 bases, with 13 bases lying between them. In nucleotides, the CDR3 is TGTGCCAGCAGCCGGAGACAGTCGTACCAAGAGACCCAGTACTTC. Its protein product is CASSRRQSYQETQYF. Using reference TRBV7-6 and TRBJ2-5 for the parts outside the CDR3, the full variable domain is GAGVSQSPRYKVTKRGQDVALRCDPISGHVSLYWYRQALGQGPEFLTYFNYEAQQDKSGLPNDRFSAERPEGSISTLTIQRTEQRDSAMYRCASSRRQSYQETQYFGPGTRLLVL.

The genes are TRBV29-1 and TRBJ1-6; 9 bases are a match to TRBD1. Germline CDR1 is SQVTM and CDR2 is ANQGSEA. The CDR3 is 13 residues long. The trim removed 6 bases at V and 7 bases at J, leaving 4 bases unmatched. As DNA, the CDR3 is TGCAGCGTCGGCGGACAGGGGAATTCACCCCTCCACTTT. Translation: CSVGGQGNSPLHF.

This clone was found once. The rearrangement uses TRBV19 and TRBJ2-1, with TRBD2 as a possible D gene (6 bases). Germline lookup yields CDR1 LNHDA and CDR2 SQIVND (reference sequence). The V end lost 6 bases, the J end lost 7 bases, and 22 bases lay between the germline ends. The CDR3 is made up of 16 amino acids. CDR3 sequence (DNA): TGTGCCAGTAGAGCCCGCACCGGGGGAACTCGGAATGAGCAGTTCTTC. Amino acids: CASRARTGGTRNEQFF.

The chain employs TRBV5-1 and TRBJ1-6; D is possibly TRBD1 (6 bases). The germline V and J ends were trimmed by 0 bases and 4 bases, with 11 bases remaining between them. CDR1 is SGHRS and CDR2 is YFSETQ in the germline V gene. CDR3 size: 16 residues. As DNA, the CDR3 is TGCGCCAGCAGCTTGGCGGGGACACGGTATAATTCACCCCTCCACTTT. It translates to CASSLAGTRYNSPLHF.

The chain is built from TRBV15 and TRBJ1-5; perhaps TRBD1 as D (5 bases). CDR1 is LNHNV and CDR2 is YYDKDF in the germline V gene (reference sequence). The CDR3 has 15 residues. The ends were cut back, 5 bases at V and 1 base at J, with 12 bases in the middle. The CDR3 DNA is TGTGCCACCAGCGCCCGGGGGGGGAGCAATCAGCCCCAGCATTTT. The encoded protein is CATSARGGSNQPQHF.

The chain combines TRBV2 with TRBJ2-2, with TRBD2 matching over 8 bases. Germline loops: CDR1 SNHLY, CDR2 FYNNEI. The CDR3 runs to 14 residues. V lost 5 bases to trimming and J lost 4 bases; unmatched junction nucleotides: 3. CDR3: CASSLAGSTGELFF. CDR3 nucleotides: TGTGCCAGCAGTTTAGCGGGGAGCACCGGGGAGCTGTTTTTT.

This chain links TRBV7-8 with TRBJ1-1; no clear D. Germline V CDR1 and CDR2: SGHVS, FQNEAQ. Trimming took 0 bases from V and 4 from J, leaving 9 bases between them. The CDR3 loop spans 14 amino acids. The DNA for the CDR3 is TGTGCCAGCAGCTTAGCCCTCCGAGGCACTGAAGCTTTCTTT. Translating it yields CASSLALRGTEAFF.

V usage is TRBV2 and J usage is TRBJ2-7; TRBD1 might be the D (6 bases). Germline CDR1 is SNHLY and CDR2 is FYNNEI. The CDR3 contains 11 residues. Trimming removed 6 bases from V and 4 bases from J, with 7 bases in between. CDR3 nucleotides: TGTGCCAGCAGCAGGGGTTACGAGCAGTACTTC. This sequence encodes CASSRGYEQYF.